Listed here are 3 T cell receptor beta chains from one sample, sequenced in a study of CD8 T cells in Susac syndrome. Roughly 0.45 to 1 ug RNA was reverse transcribed with random hexamers. Via MiXCR, TCRdb re-called the immunoSEQ multiplex PCR reads, giving one row per CDR3 protein. The table lists 150,000 or so distinct CDR3 sequences, approximately 95% of them singletons. The specimen was CD4+ T cells from PBMCs. The receptor set was obtained from a human donor with Susac syndrome.

The V gene is TRBV20-1, the J gene TRBJ2-5; no definite D call. V was clipped by 2 bases and J by 5 bases, with 18 bases between them. The germline V gene encodes CDR1 DFQATT and CDR2 SNEGSKA (reference sequence). This CDR3 is 15 amino acids long. The CDR3 nucleotides read TGCAGTGCTAGACCTGGCCCGGAGACGAGGGAGACCCAGTACTTC. Residues: CSARPGPETRETQYF.

CDR3 sequence reads: CSVAKTSGGAGEQYF. The CDR3 nucleotides are TGCAGCGTTGCGAAGACTAGCGGGGGGGCGGGTGAGCAGTACTTC. The chain uses TRBV29-1 and TRBJ2-7; the match to TRBD2 covers 14 bases. The V gene end was trimmed by 4 bases and the J gene end by 7 bases; junction bases not matched to a gene: 9. CDR1 is SQVTM and CDR2 is ANQGSEA in the germline V gene. There are 15 residues in the CDR3.

In the case of this clonotype: The junction departs from germline at one end; a sequencing error may be responsible. The rearrangement joins TRBV5-1 to TRBJ2-5, with D tentatively TRBD2 (6 bases). CDR1 is SGHRS and CDR2 is YFSETQ in the germline V gene. The CDR3 is made up of 14 amino acids. CDR3: CASRNGGDQEIQYF. CDR3 nucleotides: TGCGCCAGCAGAAACGGAGGGGATCAAGAGATCCAGTACTTC.